These 26 T cell receptor beta chains were all obtained from the same sample, sequenced in a study of shared clonotypes between healthy human individuals. The naive CD8 subset, CD45RO-negative cells positively selected for CCR7, excluded terminally differentiated effector memory CD45RA+ cells. Clones were read by immunoSEQ multiplex PCR, and TCRdb kept only the in-frame ones, dropping some. The sample holds roughly 2 million clones; approximately 95% are singletons and the top ten take around 1.1%. The specimen was naive CD8+ T cells sorted from blood. The source of these receptors is a man younger than 35 in good health.

As regards this clone: Other DNA sequences in this specimen translate into the identical CDR3. The CDR3 coding sequence is TGTGCCTGGAGTGGTGCGAGTGAAAAACTGTTTTTT. Residues: CAWSGASEKLFF. The genes are TRBV30 and TRBJ1-4; no reliable D call. The CDR3 spans 12 residues. Trimming left V 1 base short and J 7 bases short, with 7 bases between. Germline CDR1 reads GTSNPN; CDR2 reads SVGIG (reference sequence).

J is TRBJ1-2 and V is TRBV21-1. TRBV21-1 is an annotated pseudogene. The length of the CDR3 is 14 residues. CDR3 DNA: TGTGCCAGCAGCAAAGTAGGGACGGTGAGTGGCTACACCTTC. Its translation is CASSKVGTVSGYTF.

This clone was seen a single time. The V and J genes are TRBV5-1 and TRBJ1-1; 8 nucleotides align to TRBD1. Unmatched junction bases numbered 6, after V lost 4 bases and J lost 7 bases. Germline CDR1 is SGHRS and CDR2 is YFSETQ. The CDR3 consists of 13 residues. The CDR3 DNA is TGCGCCAGCAGCCCAGGGGGCTGGATTGAAGCTTTCTTT. This sequence encodes CASSPGGWIEAFF.

With respect to this clone: Other DNA variants within this sample encode the same CDR3. This chain links TRBV5-6 with TRBJ1-1; D unresolved. Germline lookup yields CDR1 SGHDT and CDR2 YYEEEE. The CDR3 sequence is 12 residues long. Deletions cut 4 bases from V and 0 bases from J, with 4 bases between. The CDR3 reads CASSLMNTEAFF. The CDR3 bases are TGTGCCAGCAGCCTAATGAACACTGAAGCTTTCTTT. Full variable domain (outside the CDR3, taken from reference TRBV5-6 and TRBJ1-1): DAGVTQSPTHLIKTRGQQVTLRCSPKSGHDTVSWYQQALGQGPQFIFQYYEEEERQRGNFPDRFSGHQFPNYSSELNVNALLLGDSALYLCASSLMNTEAFFGQGTRLTVV.

This sequence joins TRBV6-1 and TRBJ1-2, with D perhaps matching TRBD1 (5 bases). Germline lookup yields CDR1 MNHNS and CDR2 SASEGT. This CDR3 spans 14 amino acids. V lost 5 bases to trimming and J lost 2 bases, with 12 bases between them. The chain's CDR3 is CASSTPGVNYGYTF. The CDR3 region has the DNA TGTGCCAGCAGTACCCCGGGGGTCAACTATGGCTACACCTTC.

This sequence joins TRBV6-1 and TRBJ2-3, with TRBD1 matching 7 bases. CDR3 length: 14 residues. V gave up 4 bases and J gave up 3 bases; unmatched junction bases: 4. CDR1 and CDR2 (germline): MNHNS, SASEGT. The CDR3 region is CASSVTGLTDTQYF. The CDR3 region has the DNA TGTGCCAGCAGTGTGACAGGGTTGACAGATACGCAGTATTTT.

V is TRBV7-9 and J is TRBJ1-4; D is possibly TRBD1 (5 bases). Trimming removed 5 bases at V and 0 bases at J, with 16 bases between. The CDR3 spans 17 residues. CDR1 and CDR2 from the germline V gene are SEHNR and FQNEAQ (reference sequence). CDR3 protein: CASSTSAGDATNEKLFF. The CDR3 DNA reads TGTGCCAGCAGCACTAGCGCCGGGGACGCAACTAATGAAAAACTGTTTTTT.

The V call is TRBV7-2, the J call TRBJ2-5; 9 positions match TRBD2. After removal of 3 bases from V and 4 bases from J, the junction contained 12 bases not matched to a gene. The CDR3 totals 17 residues. The germline CDR1 and CDR2 sequences are SGHTA and FQGNSA. The CDR3, as DNA: TGTGCCAGCAGCTTTAGTCTTGGTAGCGGGGGACCAGAGACCCAGTACTTC. Translation: CASSFSLGSGGPETQYF.

This clone appeared once. The rearrangement joins TRBV7-2 to TRBJ1-1; TRBD1 matches 8 bases. After removal of 5 bases from V and 8 bases from J, the junction contained 4 bases not matched to a gene. The germline V gene encodes CDR1 SGHTA and CDR2 FQGNSA. The CDR3 covers 12 residues. Here the CDR3 DNA reads TGTGCCAGCAGCCCAGGGGGCGGGGAAGCTTTCTTT. Translation: CASSPGGGEAFF.

The genes are TRBV5-8 and TRBJ2-5; no clear D gene. The last part of the DNA fits TRBJ2-7 better; the J call may be wrong. From germline, CDR1 is SGHTS and CDR2 YDEGEE. This CDR3 is 11 amino acids long. This chain's CDR3 is CASGQSYEQYF. The CDR3 DNA sequence: TGTGCCAGCGGTCAGTCCTACGAGCAGTACTTC.

The chain joins TRBV6-5 to TRBJ1-1; D unresolved. This CDR3 has 13 residues. Trimming cost V 6 bases and J 1 base, with 9 bases left between them. The germline V gene encodes CDR1 MNHEY and CDR2 SVGAGI. DNA of the CDR3: TGTGCCAGCAGCCCCGAGGGGAACACTGAAGCTTTCTTT. Its protein product is CASSPEGNTEAFF.

The chain employs TRBV4-1 and TRBJ1-1; D uncertain. Germline V gives CDR1 MGHRA, CDR2 YSYEKL. This CDR3 comprises 16 residues. Deletions cut 0 bases from V and 2 bases from J, with 13 bases between. DNA of the CDR3: TGCGCCAGCAGCCAAGAACCCGCTACCAGAAACACTGAAGCTTTCTTT. Protein sequence: CASSQEPATRNTEAFF.

The chain recombines TRBV27 with TRBJ2-3, with TRBD2 matching 8 bases. Trimming cost V 2 bases and J 3 bases; bases outside gene matches: 7. This CDR3 comprises 16 residues. CDR1 is MNHEY and CDR2 is SMNVEV in the germline V gene (reference sequence). Here the CDR3 reads CASSLDAGGGTDTQYF. In nucleotides, the CDR3 is TGTGCCAGCAGTTTAGATGCGGGGGGCGGTACAGATACGCAGTATTTT.

J is TRBJ2-7 and V is TRBV5-1; 9 bases are a match to TRBD2. The V gene's germline CDR1 is SGHRS and CDR2 YFSETQ. The CDR3 loop spans 15 amino acids. The V and J ends lost 1 base and 7 bases, in that order; junction bases with no gene match: 9. The CDR3 bases are TGCGCCAGCAGCTTGAGTGCGGGACTAGCTCGGGAGCAGTACTTC. Amino acid sequence: CASSLSAGLAREQYF.

This clone was recorded only once. The chain couples TRBV29-1 to TRBJ2-4; the match to TRBD1 covers 9 bases. The CDR3 covers 17 residues. V shed 4 bases and J 5 bases; nucleotides not matched to a gene: 15. CDR1 SQVTM and CDR2 ANQGSEA come from the germline V gene. The CDR3 nucleotides are TGCAGCGTTGGGGGGCCCGGGACAGGGAGTTTGGAAAACATTCAGTACTTC. The encoded protein is CSVGGPGTGSLENIQYF.

This chain joins TRBV28 and TRBJ1-4, with 7 bases fitting TRBD1. Germline assignment: CDR1 MDHEN and CDR2 SYDVKM. CDR3 length: 16 residues. The V segment lost 5 bases and the J segment 8 bases; nucleotides outside the gene matches: 14. The CDR3 region has the DNA TGTGCCAGCAGTCCAAATACGGAGGGGGCGGAAGAAAAACTGTTTTTT. It yields the protein CASSPNTEGAEEKLFF.

The chain uses TRBV6-5 and TRBJ1-1, with unresolved D. Per germline, CDR1 MNHEY and CDR2 SVGAGI. With 2 bases removed from V and 6 bases from J, the gap between germline ends came to 19 bases. The CDR3 extends over 16 amino acids. This CDR3 reads CASSYQFPRTQAEAFF. CDR3 in DNA: TGTGCCAGCAGTTACCAATTCCCTCGAACCCAGGCTGAAGCTTTCTTT.

The J gene is TRBJ1-2, the V gene TRBV28; 9 bases are shared with TRBD1. The CDR3 has 17 amino acids. Germline lookup yields CDR1 MDHEN and CDR2 SYDVKM. With V trimmed by 6 bases and J by 3 bases, 14 bases remained unmatched. The CDR3 protein is CASSGDRVFVEDYGYTF. CDR3 nucleotides: TGTGCCAGCAGCGGGGACAGGGTTTTTGTGGAGGACTATGGCTACACCTTC.

The chain joins TRBV4-3 to TRBJ2-5; no clear D gene. Germline values: CDR1 LGHNA, CDR2 YSLEER. V was pared by 4 bases and J by 4 bases, with 13 bases between. This CDR3 has 14 amino acids. In DNA, the CDR3 is TGCGCCAGCAGCCGAATAGGATTGGGAGAGACCCAGTACTTC. Its translation: CASSRIGLGETQYF.

The chain couples TRBV5-6 to TRBJ2-7, with D perhaps TRBD1 or TRBD2 (5 bases each). CDR3 length: 14 residues. CDR1 and CDR2 (germline): SGHDT, YYEEEE. V was pared by 2 bases and J by 4 bases, with 13 bases between. CDR3 nucleotide sequence: TGTGCCAGCAGCTTCCAGGGCCCGGGGTACGAGCAGTACTTC. Protein product: CASSFQGPGYEQYF.

The rearrangement uses TRBV9 and TRBJ2-3; D not certain. V lost 0 bases, J lost 2 bases, and 7 bases lay in between. Germline loops: CDR1 SGDLS, CDR2 YYNGEE. The CDR3 covers 14 residues. The CDR3 reads CASSVASYTDTQYF. DNA of the CDR3: TGTGCCAGCAGCGTAGCCAGCTACACAGATACGCAGTATTTT.

J is TRBJ1-4 and V is TRBV27, with D maybe TRBD1 (5 bases). The ends were cut back, 4 bases at V and 4 bases at J, with 16 bases in the middle. The CDR3 spans 16 residues. Germline V lookup: CDR1 MNHEY, CDR2 SMNVEV (reference sequence). CDR3 coding DNA: TGTGCCAGCAGTTGGTCCCAGGGAGAGAGTAATGAAAAACTGTTTTTT. Translation: CASSWSQGESNEKLFF.

Comments on this clone: Other DNA sequences in the same sample also yield this CDR3. This sequence joins TRBV7-9 and TRBJ2-3; a weak D match, TRBD1 (5 bases). The V end lost 5 bases, the J end lost 3 bases, and 12 bases lay between the germline ends. CDR1 and CDR2 from the germline V gene are SEHNR and FQNEAQ (reference sequence). The CDR3 consists of 14 residues. The CDR3 reads CASSPPQGTDTQYF. DNA of the CDR3: TGTGCCAGCAGCCCCCCCCAGGGAACAGATACGCAGTATTTT.

This chain connects TRBV27 to TRBJ2-7; weak D call: TRBD1 (6 bases). The CDR3 runs to 14 residues. Germline lookup yields CDR1 MNHEY and CDR2 SMNVEV (reference sequence). Trimming pared 4 bases from V and 2 bases from J, leaving 12 bases between. The chain's CDR3 is CASSSFGTTYEQYF. The CDR3 DNA sequence: TGTGCCAGCAGTTCCTTCGGGACAACCTACGAGCAGTACTTC.

V gene TRBV4-1 combines with J gene TRBJ1-1, with no clear D. Germline V gene data show CDR1 as MGHRA and CDR2 as YSYEKL. The CDR3 totals 13 residues. Trimming took off 1 base at V and 3 bases at J, with 6 bases between the two ends. CDR3 protein: CASSQGADTEAFF. CDR3 DNA: TGCGCCAGCAGCCAAGGGGCCGACACTGAAGCTTTCTTT.

The chain employs TRBV7-6 and TRBJ2-5; no firm D call. The V gene lost 2 bases and the J gene lost 5 bases, with 12 bases spanning the gap. This CDR3 spans 14 amino acids. Germline CDR1 and CDR2: SGHVS and FNYEAQ. CDR3 loop: CASSLKGDLETQYF. CDR3 sequence (DNA): TGTGCCAGCAGCTTAAAAGGCGATCTGGAGACCCAGTACTTC.